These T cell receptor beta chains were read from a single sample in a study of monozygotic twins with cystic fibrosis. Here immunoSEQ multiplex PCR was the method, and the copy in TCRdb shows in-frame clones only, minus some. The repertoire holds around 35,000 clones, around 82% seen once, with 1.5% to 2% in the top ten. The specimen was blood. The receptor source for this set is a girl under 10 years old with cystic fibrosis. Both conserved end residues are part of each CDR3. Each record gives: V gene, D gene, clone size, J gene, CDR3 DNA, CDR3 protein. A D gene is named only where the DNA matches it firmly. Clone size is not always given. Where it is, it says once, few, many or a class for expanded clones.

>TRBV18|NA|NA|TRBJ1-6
TGTGCCAGCTCACCTCAGGGGTATAATTCACCCCTCCACTTT
CASSPQGYNSPLHF
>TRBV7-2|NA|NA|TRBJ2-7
TGTGCCAGCAGCCCCAGCCGGTCCTACGAGCAGTACTTC
CASSPSRSYEQYF
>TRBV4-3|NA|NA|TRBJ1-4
TGCGCCAGCAGCCAAGCGGCAGCCATCGGTGAAAAACTGTTTTTT
CASSQAAAIGEKLFF
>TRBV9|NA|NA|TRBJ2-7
TGTGCCAGCAGCGAGCGAGGGACGGACGAGCAGTACTTC
CASSERGTDEQYF
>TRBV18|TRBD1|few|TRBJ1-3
TGTGCCAGCTCATCAATTCCGACAGGGCCTGGAAACACCATATATTTT
CASSSIPTGPGNTIYF
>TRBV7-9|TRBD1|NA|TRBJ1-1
TGTGCCAGCAGCTTAAGACCAGGGGGGAACACTGAAGCTTTCTTT
CASSLRPGGNTEAFF
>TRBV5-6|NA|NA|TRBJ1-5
TGTGCCAGCAGCTCAGGGCGGCGGAGGAATCAGCCCCAGCATTTT
CASSSGRRRNQPQHF
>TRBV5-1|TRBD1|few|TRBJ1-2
TGCGCCAGCAGCGGACAGGGCGCGGGCTACACCTTC
CASSGQGAGYTF
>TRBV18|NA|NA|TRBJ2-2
TGTGCCAGCTCGGGACCTTACACCGGGGAGCTGTTTTTT
CASSGPYTGELFF
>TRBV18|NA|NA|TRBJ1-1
TGTGCCAGCTCACCGCGGTCAGTGAACACTGAAGCTTTCTTT
CASSPRSVNTEAFF
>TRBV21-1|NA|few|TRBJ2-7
TGTGCCGGCCTAGAACCCGCCTACGAGCAGTACTTC
CAGLEPAYEQYF
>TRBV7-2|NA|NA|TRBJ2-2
TGTGCCAGCAGAAGGGGGAACACCGGGGAGCTGTTTTTT
CASRRGNTGELFF
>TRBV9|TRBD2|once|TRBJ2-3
TGTGCCAGCAGCCCTAGCGGGGGGCTTACAGATACGCAGTATTTT
CASSPSGGLTDTQYF
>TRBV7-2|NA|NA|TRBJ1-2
TGTGCCAGCAGCTTAGAGTATGGCTACACCTTC
CASSLEYGYTF
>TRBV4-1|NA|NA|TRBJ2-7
TGCGCCAGCAGCCACCTCACAGTGGGGGCAGAAAATGTCTACGAGCAGTACTTC
CASSHLTVGAENVYEQYF
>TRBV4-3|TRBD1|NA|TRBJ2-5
TGCGCCAGCAGCCAAGGACAGGGGAAAGGGCAAGAGACCCAGTACTTC
CASSQGQGKGQETQYF
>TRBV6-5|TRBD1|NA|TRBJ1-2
TGTGCCAGCACCTCCGGGACAGGGGGGACCTATGGCTACACCTTC
CASTSGTGGTYGYTF
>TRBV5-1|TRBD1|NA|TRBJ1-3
TGCGCCAGCAGCTTGGGGACAGGGGATGGAAACACCATATATTTT
CASSLGTGDGNTIYF
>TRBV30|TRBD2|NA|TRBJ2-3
TGTGCCTGGAGACCCGTGGGGGGGTATACGCAGTATTTT
CAWRPVGGYTQYF
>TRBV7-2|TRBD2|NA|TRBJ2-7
TGTGCCAGCAGCTTGGGACTAGCGGTCTACGAGCAGTACTTC
CASSLGLAVYEQYF
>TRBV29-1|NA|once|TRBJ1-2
TGCAGCCTCGAACTCCGGGGTAGGGACTATGGCTACACCTTC
CSLELRGRDYGYTF
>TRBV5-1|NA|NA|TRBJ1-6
TGCGCCAGCAGCTTGTCTGGACGGGGTAATTCACCCCTCCACTTT
CASSLSGRGNSPLHF
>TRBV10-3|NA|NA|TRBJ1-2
TGTGCCATCCGGAAGTACGTGGGGGACCCTGACTATGGCTACACCTTC
CAIRKYVGDPDYGYTF
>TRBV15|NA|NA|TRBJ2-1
TGTGCCACCAGCAGTGGCAGGCCGAATAACAATGAGCAGTTCTTC
CATSSGRPNNNEQFF
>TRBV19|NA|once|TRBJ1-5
TGTGCCAGTAGTATAGGGCAGGGGAATCAGCCCCAGCATTTT
CASSIGQGNQPQHF
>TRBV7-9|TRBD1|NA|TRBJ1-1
TGTGCCAGCAGCTTAGGGGGGACAGGGTTCGCTGAAGCTTTCTTT
CASSLGGTGFAEAFF
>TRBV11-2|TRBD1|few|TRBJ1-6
TGTGCCAGCAGCCAGACAGGGGGAGGTTCACCCCTCCACTTT
CASSQTGGGSPLHF
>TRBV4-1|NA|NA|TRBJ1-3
TGCGCCAGCAGCCAAGATCGAGGGATGATTGGGGGGCCAGGGGCTGGAAACACCATATATTTT
CASSQDRGMIGGPGAGNTIYF
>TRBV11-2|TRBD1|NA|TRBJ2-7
TGTGCCAGCAGCTCCCGGGACAGGAGTTACGAGCAGTACTTC
CASSSRDRSYEQYF
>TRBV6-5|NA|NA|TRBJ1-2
TGTGCCAGCAGTTACTCTCGGACATTCCAAGGCTACACCTTC
CASSYSRTFQGYTF
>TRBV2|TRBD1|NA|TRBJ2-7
TGTGCCAGCAGTGCCATTATAGCCTCACAGGGGATCTACGAGCAGTACTTC
CASSAIIASQGIYEQYF
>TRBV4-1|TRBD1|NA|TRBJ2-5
TGCGCCAGCAGCCATTTTGAGACAGGGGTTTGCCAAGAGACCCAGTACTTC
CASSHFETGVCQETQYF
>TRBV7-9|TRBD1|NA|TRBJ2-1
TGTGCCAGCAGCTTTTCGGACAGGGATGAGCAGTTCTTC
CASSFSDRDEQFF
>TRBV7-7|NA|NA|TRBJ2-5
TGTGCCAGCAGCTCACTAGATGGGGAGACCCAGTACTTC
CASSSLDGETQYF
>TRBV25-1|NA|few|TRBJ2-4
TGTGCCAGCAGTGAATTGGGAGTCAAAAACATTCAGTACTTC
CASSELGVKNIQYF
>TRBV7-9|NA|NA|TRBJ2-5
TGTGCCAGCAGCTTGGGGATCCAAGAGACCCAGTACTTC
CASSLGIQETQYF
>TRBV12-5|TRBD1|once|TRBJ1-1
TGTGCTAGTGGTTTGGTACAGGGGAGCACTGAAGCTTTCTTT
CASGLVQGSTEAFF
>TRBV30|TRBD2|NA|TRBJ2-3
TGTGCCTGGAGGGCGAAGGGACTAGCGGGGGGTACAGATACGCAGTATTTT
CAWRAKGLAGGTDTQYF
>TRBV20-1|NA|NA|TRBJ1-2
TGCAGTGCTAGAGCTGTCTATGGCTACACCTTC
CSARAVYGYTF
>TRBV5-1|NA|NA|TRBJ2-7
TGCGCCAGCAGCTTGGGGGACCTCTACGAGCAGTACTTC
CASSLGDLYEQYF
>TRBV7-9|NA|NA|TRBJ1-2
TGTGCCAGCAGCTTGGAGGGGTCAGATGGCTACACCTTC
CASSLEGSDGYTF
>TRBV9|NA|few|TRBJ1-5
TGTGCCAGCAGCGTAACTGGGCAGACGGGTCAGCCCCAGCATTTT
CASSVTGQTGQPQHF
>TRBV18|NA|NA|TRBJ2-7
TGTGCCAGCTCACCACCGGGGGTCTACGAGCAGTACTTC
CASSPPGVYEQYF
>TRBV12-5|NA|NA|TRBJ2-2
TGTGCTAGTGGTTTGGTGGCGGGACAGTACACCGGGGAGCTGTTTTTT
CASGLVAGQYTGELFF
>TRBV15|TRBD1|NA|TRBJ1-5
TGTGCCACCAGCAGAGGTAACAGGGGTGTTAGCAATCAGCCCCAGCATTTT
CATSRGNRGVSNQPQHF
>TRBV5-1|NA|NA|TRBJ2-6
TGCGCCAGCAGCTTGGGAAACACAGGCGCTGGGGCCAACGTCCTGACTTTC
CASSLGNTGAGANVLTF
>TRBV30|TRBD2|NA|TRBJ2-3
TGTGCCTGGAGCCCCGGACTAGCGGGGGGGCCAGATACGCAGTATTTT
CAWSPGLAGGPDTQYF
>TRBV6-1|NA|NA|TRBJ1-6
TGTGCCAGCAGTTCCCCGTCACCCCTCCACTTT
CASSSPSPLHF
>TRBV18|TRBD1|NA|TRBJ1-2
TGTGCCAGCTCACCATCGTGGGACAGGGAAGACTATGGCTACACCTTC
CASSPSWDREDYGYTF